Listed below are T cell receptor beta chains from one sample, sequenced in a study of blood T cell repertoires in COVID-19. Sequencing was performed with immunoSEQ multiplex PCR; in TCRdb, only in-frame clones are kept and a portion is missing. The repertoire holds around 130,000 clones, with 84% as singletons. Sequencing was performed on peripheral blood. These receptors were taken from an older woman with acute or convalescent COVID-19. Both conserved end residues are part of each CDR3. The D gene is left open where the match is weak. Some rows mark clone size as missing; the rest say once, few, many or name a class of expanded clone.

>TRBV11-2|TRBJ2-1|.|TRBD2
CASSLLRLAGGNEQFF
TGTGCCAGCAGCTTACTTCGGCTAGCGGGGGGCAATGAGCAGTTCTTC
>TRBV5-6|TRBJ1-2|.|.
CASSARGTNYGYTF
TGTGCCAGCAGCGCCCGGGGTACCAACTATGGCTACACCTTC
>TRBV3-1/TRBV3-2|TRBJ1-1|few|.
CASSPSHTEAFF
TGTGCCAGCAGCCCGAGTCACACTGAAGCTTTCTTT
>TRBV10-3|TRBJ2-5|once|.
CAIIFGGKETQYF
TGTGCCATCATCTTTGGGGGCAAGGAGACCCAGTACTTC
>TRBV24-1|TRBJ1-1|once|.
CATSDSALRGAFF
TGTGCCACCAGTGATTCCGCCCTCCGGGGAGCTTTCTTT
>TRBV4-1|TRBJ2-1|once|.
CASSQDLTGEEQFF
TGCGCCAGCAGCCAAGATTTAACAGGAGAGGAGCAGTTCTTC
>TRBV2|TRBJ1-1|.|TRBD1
CASSDPGQVNTEAFF
TGTGCCAGCAGTGACCCGGGACAGGTGAACACTGAAGCTTTCTTT
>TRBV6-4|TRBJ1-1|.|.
CASSLEVGTEAFF
TGTGCCAGCTCGTTGGAGGTCGGCACTGAAGCTTTCTTT
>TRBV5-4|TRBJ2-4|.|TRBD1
CASSVPGTAKNIQYF
TGTGCCAGCAGCGTGCCGGGGACAGCTAAAAACATTCAGTACTTC
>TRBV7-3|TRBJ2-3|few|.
CASSLGLLNTDTQYF
TGTGCCAGCAGCTTAGGACTTCTCAACACAGATACGCAGTATTTT
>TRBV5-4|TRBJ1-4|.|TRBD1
CASSSGQGENEKLFF
TGTGCCAGCAGCTCAGGACAGGGAGAGAATGAAAAACTGTTTTTT
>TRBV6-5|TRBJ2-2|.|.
CASTFGGVNTGELFF
TGTGCCAGCACCTTCGGAGGGGTGAACACCGGGGAGCTGTTTTTT
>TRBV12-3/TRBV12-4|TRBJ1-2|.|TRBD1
CASSRQGARGYTF
TGTGCCAGCAGTCGACAGGGGGCGCGCGGCTACACCTTC
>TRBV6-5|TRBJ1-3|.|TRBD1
CASSPGQAGNTIYF
TGTGCCAGCAGTCCGGGACAGGCTGGAAACACCATATATTTT
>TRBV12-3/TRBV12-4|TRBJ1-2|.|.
CASSPARVRGYTF
TGTGCCAGCAGTCCGGCCAGGGTGAGAGGCTACACCTTC
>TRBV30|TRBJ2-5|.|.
CAWNKGHLQETQYF
TGTGCCTGGAATAAGGGACACCTCCAAGAGACCCAGTACTTC
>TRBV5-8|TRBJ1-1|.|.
CASTNRVGGPEAFF
TGTGCCAGCACCAACCGGGTTGGGGGCCCTGAAGCTTTCTTT
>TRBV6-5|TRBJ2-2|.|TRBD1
CASTSGTAPGELFF
TGTGCCAGCACATCGGGGACAGCTCCCGGGGAGCTGTTTTTT
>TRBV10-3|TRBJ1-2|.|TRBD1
CAISRGTDYGYTF
TGTGCCATCAGCCGAGGGACAGATTATGGCTACACCTTC
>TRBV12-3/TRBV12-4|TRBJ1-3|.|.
CASSLGPANTIYF
TGTGCCAGCAGTTTAGGCCCTGCGAACACCATATATTTT
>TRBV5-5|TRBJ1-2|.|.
CASSPDYGYTF
TGTGCCAGCAGCCCGGACTATGGCTACACCTTC
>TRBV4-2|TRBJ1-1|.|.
CASSPSDSRWTEAFF
TGTGCCAGCAGCCCCTCGGACAGTCGATGGACTGAAGCTTTCTTT
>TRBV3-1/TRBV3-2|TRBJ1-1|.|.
CATKGEHMMNTEAFF
TGTGCCACAAAGGGGGAGCACATGATGAACACTGAAGCTTTCTTT
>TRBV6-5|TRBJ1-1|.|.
CASSTYTEAFF
TGTGCCAGCAGTACATACACTGAAGCTTTCTTT
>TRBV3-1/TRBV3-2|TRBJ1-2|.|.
CASSPARGHYGYTF
TGTGCCAGCAGCCCCGCCAGGGGACACTATGGCTACACCTTC
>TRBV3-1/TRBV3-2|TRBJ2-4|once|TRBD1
CASSPGGTNIQYF
TGTGCCAGCAGCCCAGGGGGCACGAACATTCAGTACTTC
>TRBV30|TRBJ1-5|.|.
CAFSEANSNQPQHF
TGTGCCTTCTCCGAGGCCAATAGCAATCAGCCCCAGCATTTT
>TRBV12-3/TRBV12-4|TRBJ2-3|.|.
CASSLYTDTQYF
TGTGCCAGCAGTTTATACACAGATACGCAGTATTTT
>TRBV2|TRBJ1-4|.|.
CASRSRQARISNEKLFF
TGTGCCAGCAGATCTAGACAGGCCCGGATTTCTAATGAAAAACTGTTTTTT
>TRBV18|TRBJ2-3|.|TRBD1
CASSPGTGRGTQYF
TGTGCCAGCTCCCCCGGGACAGGGAGAGGAACGCAGTATTTT
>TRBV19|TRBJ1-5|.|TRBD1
CASNNRDSLIYSNQPQHF
TGTGCCAGTAATAACCGGGACAGCCTAATTTATAGCAATCAGCCCCAGCATTTT
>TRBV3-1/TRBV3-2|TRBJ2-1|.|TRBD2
CASSQGLAGAGKFF
TGTGCCAGCAGCCAAGGGCTAGCGGGGGCCGGTAAGTTCTTC
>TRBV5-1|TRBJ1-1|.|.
CASSLVQLAGSTEAFF
TGCGCCAGCAGCTTGGTTCAGCTCGCGGGTTCCACTGAAGCTTTCTTT
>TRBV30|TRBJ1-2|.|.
CAWTSGGLWGYTF
TGTGCCTGGACCTCGGGAGGTCTTTGGGGCTACACCTTC
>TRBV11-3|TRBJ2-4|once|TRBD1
CASSLDTQGATPLAKNIQYF
TGTGCCAGCAGCTTAGACACCCAGGGGGCTACCCCTCTAGCCAAAAACATTCAGTACTTC
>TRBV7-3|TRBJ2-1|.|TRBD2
CASSFSSGGHNEQFF
TGTGCCAGCAGCTTTTCTAGCGGGGGACACAATGAGCAGTTCTTC
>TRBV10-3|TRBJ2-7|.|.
CAISAKQGGGEQYF
TGTGCCATCAGTGCTAAACAGGGCGGAGGCGAGCAGTACTTC
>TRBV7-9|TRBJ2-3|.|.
CASSLGAGTDTQYF
TGTGCCAGCAGCTTAGGGGCAGGCACAGATACGCAGTATTTT
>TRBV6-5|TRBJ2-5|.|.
CASLRLGTETQYF
TGTGCCAGCCTTCGATTGGGCACGGAGACCCAGTACTTC
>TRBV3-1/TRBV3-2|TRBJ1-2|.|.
CASSQGSRKDYGYTF
TGTGCCAGCAGCCAAGGGAGTCGGAAAGACTATGGCTACACCTTC
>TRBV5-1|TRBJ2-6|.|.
CASSWDTSSGANVLTF
TGCGCCAGCAGCTGGGACACTAGCTCTGGGGCCAACGTCCTGACTTTC
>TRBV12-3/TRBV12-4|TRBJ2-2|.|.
CASRGGPGELFF
TGTGCCAGCAGGGGAGGTCCCGGGGAGCTGTTTTTT
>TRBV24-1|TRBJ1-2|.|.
CATSDSGVYGYTF
TGTGCCACCAGTGATTCCGGGGTCTATGGCTACACCTTC
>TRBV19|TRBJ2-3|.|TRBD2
CASSRLAGATDTQYF
TGTGCCAGTAGTAGGCTAGCGGGGGCCACAGATACGCAGTATTTT
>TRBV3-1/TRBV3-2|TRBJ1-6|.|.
CASSQDSGETGGSPLHF
TGTGCCAGCAGCCAAGACTCAGGGGAGACAGGTGGTTCACCCCTCCACTTT
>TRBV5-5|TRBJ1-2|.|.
CASSLDIGYGYTF
TGTGCCAGCAGCTTGGATATCGGGTATGGCTACACCTTC